Listed here is a single T cell receptor beta chain. Its matching antigen is unknown. Assay: immunoSEQ multiplex PCR; the TCRdb copy retains only in-frame clones and omits some. Of around 100,000 clones listed, 75% to 90% are singletons. This sample was included in a study of T cell responses to AZD1222 COVID-19 vaccine. General observations from the study: Researchers took repertoire samples only after the peak T cell response had come. The study identified only a handful of AZD1222 recipients as seropositive at baseline. Donor demographics were predominantly white British with a female majority; clonal diversity may be underestimated. Spike-specific TCR breadth and depth rose after two AZD1222 doses.

The CDR3 has 14 amino acids. The germline CDR1 and CDR2 sequences are SGHNT and YENEEA. V was clipped by 4 bases and J by 5 bases, with 14 bases between them. The rearrangement joins TRBV11-3 to TRBJ1-1; D unresolved. The source of this sequence is an adult who received the AZD1222 COVID-19 vaccine. The input for sequencing was peripheral blood, taken 28 days after the second AZD1222 dose. The CDR3 nucleotides read TGTGCCAGCAGCTCCCGGGCAGCACCGACTGAAGCTTTCTTT. It translates to CASSSRAAPTEAFF.